Listed here are 19 T cell receptor beta chains from one sample, sequenced in a study of T cells in Graves' hyperthyroidism and ophthalmopathy. The source material, RNA transcripts, was used to amplify TCR beta CDR3 regions. With the HTBI primer set, the TCR CDR3 went through a first round of RT-PCR. One entry per CDR3 protein results from TCRdb running MiXCR on the multiplex PCR reads. The sample consists of 500,000 to 800,000 distinct CDR3 sequences, 45% of them appearing once. Sequences were obtained from peripheral blood or thyroid tissue (not recorded which). All receptors derive from an adult man with Graves' disease, either hyperthyroidism or ophthalmopathy (not recorded which).

The chain couples TRBV15 to TRBJ1-5, with D possibly matching TRBD1 (5 bases). The CDR3 is 15 amino acids. V was trimmed by 0 bases and J by 2 bases, leaving 8 bases between them. The germline V gene has CDR1 LNHNV and CDR2 YYDKDF (reference sequence). The CDR3 region is CATSRDWGGNQPQHF. The CDR3 region has the DNA TGTGCCACCAGCAGAGATTGGGGCGGCAATCAGCCCCAGCATTTT. The whole variable domain, filled in from reference TRBV15 and TRBJ1-5, reads DAMVIQNPRYQVTQFGKPVTLSCSQTLNHNVMYWYQQKSSQAPKLLFHYYDKDFNNEADTPDNFQSRRPNTSFCFLDIRSPGLGDTAMYLCATSRDWGGNQPQHFGDGTRLSIL.

This clonotype showed up many times. The J gene is TRBJ1-2, the V gene TRBV7-9, with no clear D. V was clipped by 5 bases and J by 8 bases, with 12 bases between them. The CDR3 totals 12 residues. Germline-derived CDR1 and CDR2 are SEHNR and FQNEAQ (reference sequence). The CDR3 DNA follows: TGTGCCAGCAGCGCCCAAGGGCGCGGCTACACCTTC. This encodes CASSAQGRGYTF.

This clonotype showed up just a few times. The chain links TRBV19 to TRBJ2-7; either TRBD1 or TRBD2 may fit D (5 bases each). V gave up 5 bases and J gave up 6 bases, with 17 bases separating them. The CDR3 covers 14 residues. Per the germline V gene, CDR1 is LNHDA and CDR2 is SQIVND (reference sequence). The CDR3 DNA follows: TGTGCCAGTAGTCAGTCTGGGGGTTCAGGCGAGCAGTACTTC. Residues: CASSQSGGSGEQYF.

The chain couples TRBV20-1 to TRBJ2-5; D perhaps matches TRBD2 (7 bases). Germline CDR1 DFQATT, CDR2 SNEGSKA (reference sequence). The CDR3 is made up of 14 amino acids. V was cut by 6 bases and J by 1 base, with 15 bases left in between. The CDR3 reads CSAQGGGPQETQYF. The CDR3 nucleotides are TGCAGTGCCCAGGGAGGGGGTCCCCAAGAGACCCAGTACTTC.

This clonotype was recorded a few times. The rearrangement uses TRBV10-3 and TRBJ1-1; no clear D. Trimming shortened V by 7 bases and J by 3 bases, and 12 bases separated the two germline ends. This CDR3 is built from 13 residues. Germline lookup yields CDR1 ENHRY and CDR2 SYGVKD. DNA for the CDR3: TGTGCCATCACCCCCTCAGAAGACACTGAAGCTTTCTTT. It yields the protein CAITPSEDTEAFF.

This clonotype appeared many times. The genes are TRBV7-8 and TRBJ1-5; no clear D gene. This CDR3 is built from 16 residues. V shed 8 bases and J shed 7 bases, with 24 bases lying between them. From germline, CDR1 is SGHVS and CDR2 FQNEAQ. CDR3 DNA sequence: TGTGCCAGCGGACGAAGACAATGCAAAAAAGGCCAGCCCCAGCATTTT. Its translation is CASGRRQCKKGQPQHF.

The sample holds one count of this clonotype. The V gene is TRBV29-1, the J gene TRBJ2-3, with D uncertain. Trimming cost V 4 bases and J 1 base, with 9 bases left between them. CDR1 SQVTM and CDR2 ANQGSEA come from the germline V gene. The CDR3 extends over 13 amino acids. The CDR3 DNA follows: TGCAGCGTTGTCATTACGGGCACAGATACGCAGTATTTT. This sequence encodes CSVVITGTDTQYF.

The chain is built from TRBV10-3 and TRBJ1-4; 9 positions agree with TRBD1. The CDR3 runs to 12 residues. The J segment lost 8 bases and the V segment lost 11 bases, leaving 6 bases of the junction unmatched. Germline CDR1 and CDR2: ENHRY and SYGVKD. CDR3 nucleotide sequence: TGTGCCTCTGCGACAGGGGGAGAAAAACTGTTTTTT. Translated: CASATGGEKLFF.

The J gene is TRBJ2-5, the V gene TRBV7-9, with D possibly being TRBD1 (6 bases). CDR1 is SEHNR, CDR2 FQNEAQ, per germline (reference sequence). Between the trimmed V and J ends, which lost 5 bases and 0 bases, there was a span of 13 bases. The CDR3 contains 15 residues. DNA of the CDR3: TGTGCCAGCAGCCAAGCAAACAGGGACCAAGAGACCCAGTACTTC. This gives the protein CASSQANRDQETQYF.

The J gene is TRBJ1-3, the V gene TRBV6-1, with TRBD1 as a possible D gene (5 bases). The CDR3 consists of 11 residues. V gave up 8 bases and J gave up 6 bases, with 8 bases separating them. Germline lookup yields CDR1 MNHNS and CDR2 SASEGT. CDR3 protein: CASHGTNTIYF. CDR3 DNA: TGTGCCAGCCACGGGACAAACACCATATATTTT.

This clonotype was picked up many times. The chain has TRBV7-2 and TRBJ1-1, with 7 bases identical to TRBD1. Germline V gene lookup returns CDR1 SGHTA and CDR2 FQGNSA. V shed 2 bases, J shed 3 bases, and the junction held 3 bases outside the gene matches. The CDR3 runs 14 residues. Here the CDR3 reads CASSLTGEDTEAFF. The CDR3 DNA sequence: TGTGCCAGCAGCTTAACAGGGGAGGACACTGAAGCTTTCTTT.

This clonotype was seen many times. This chain links TRBV7-2 with TRBJ2-2, with D perhaps matching TRBD2 (6 bases). Deletions cut 3 bases from V and 4 bases from J, with 15 bases between. The CDR3 length is 16 residues. Per the germline V gene, CDR1 is SGHTA and CDR2 is FQGNSA. This CDR3 reads CASSLASGVTTGELFF. The DNA of the CDR3 is TGTGCCAGCAGCTTGGCATCGGGGGTGACCACCGGGGAGCTGTTTTTT. The full variable domain, rest sourced from reference TRBV7-2 and TRBJ2-2, is GAGVSQSPSNKVTEKGKDVELRCDPISGHTALYWYRQSLGQGLEFLIYFQGNSAPDKSGLPSDRFSAERTGGSVSTLTIQRTQQEDSAVYLCASSLASGVTTGELFFGEGSRLTVL.

The chain joins TRBV7-2 to TRBJ1-5, with D unclear. Per the germline V gene, CDR1 is SGHTA and CDR2 is FQGNSA. The CDR3 extends over 15 amino acids. V lost 1 base and J lost 3, with 10 bases in between. CDR3 sequence (DNA): TGTGCCAGCAGCTTAGATGGTGGAACCAATCAGCCCCAGCATTTT. Protein product: CASSLDGGTNQPQHF.

At least ten counts were recorded for this clonotype. The chain is built from TRBV7-9 and TRBJ2-7; TRBD1 matches 7 bases. Germline CDR1 is SEHNR and CDR2 is FQNEAQ (reference sequence). This CDR3 contains 15 residues. J was trimmed by 2 bases and V by 5 bases; bases with no gene match: 9. The CDR3 DNA follows: TGTGCCAGCAGCACTCCCGGGACAGCCACCTACGAGCAGTACTTC. Translation gives CASSTPGTATYEQYF.

The V call is TRBV7-6, the J call TRBJ1-4; D uncertain. CDR1 is SGHVS and CDR2 is FNYEAQ in the germline V gene. This CDR3 is built from 15 residues. V dropped 1 base and J dropped 5 bases, with 11 bases sitting between them. The CDR3 nucleotides are TGTGCCAGCAGCTTAGGAGAGGATGCAAATGAAAAACTGTTTTTT. The encoded protein is CASSLGEDANEKLFF. Variable domain in full (rest from reference TRBV7-6 and TRBJ1-4): GAGVSQSPRYKVTKRGQDVALRCDPISGHVSLYWYRQALGQGPEFLTYFNYEAQQDKSGLPNDRFSAERPEGSISTLTIQRTEQRDSAMYRCASSLGEDANEKLFFGSGTQLSVL.

This rearrangement joins TRBV19 to TRBJ1-6; TRBD1 matches at 10 bases. V shed 11 bases and J 4 bases; nucleotides not matched to a gene: 5. CDR1 is LNHDA and CDR2 is SQIVND in the germline V gene (reference sequence). CDR3 length: 14 amino acids. The CDR3 loop reads CASGQGGYNSPLHF. The CDR3 region has the DNA TGTGCCTCCGGACAGGGGGGATATAATTCACCCCTCCACTTT. The whole variable domain, filled in from reference TRBV19 and TRBJ1-6, reads DGGITQSPKYLFRKEGQNVTLSCEQNLNHDAMYWYRQDPGQGLRLIYYSQIVNDFQKGDIAEGYSVSREKKESFPLTVTSAQKNPTAFYLCASGQGGYNSPLHFGNGTRLTVT.

In its sample, this clonotype was seen once. This chain's CDR3 is CASSFQGTQETQYF. CDR3 nucleotides: TGTGCCAGCAGCTTCCAGGGGACACAAGAGACCCAGTACTTC. The chain is built from TRBV7-2 and TRBJ2-5, with D perhaps matching TRBD1 (6 bases). Germline CDR1 reads SGHTA; CDR2 reads FQGNSA. Trimming removed 3 bases at V and 2 bases at J, with 10 bases between. This CDR3 has 14 amino acids.

This clonotype was seen more than once but under ten times. The chain recombines TRBV29-1 with TRBJ2-3; D ambiguous. This CDR3 is 15 amino acids long. Germline V gives CDR1 SQVTM, CDR2 ANQGSEA. V was trimmed by 4 bases and J by 4 bases, leaving 18 bases between them. As DNA, the CDR3 is TGCAGCGTTGTGCATGACGAGCCTAGGCCAGATACGCAGTATTTT. It translates to CSVVHDEPRPDTQYF.

This clonotype was detected only a few times. CDR3 coding DNA: TGCAGTGCTAGGACAGGGGCGGTTGGCTACACCTTC. Protein product: CSARTGAVGYTF. This chain links TRBV20-1 with TRBJ1-2, with 8 positions matching TRBD1. Germline assignment: CDR1 DFQATT and CDR2 SNEGSKA (reference sequence). The CDR3 extends over 12 amino acids. V lost 3 bases and J lost 7; bases outside the gene matches: 4.